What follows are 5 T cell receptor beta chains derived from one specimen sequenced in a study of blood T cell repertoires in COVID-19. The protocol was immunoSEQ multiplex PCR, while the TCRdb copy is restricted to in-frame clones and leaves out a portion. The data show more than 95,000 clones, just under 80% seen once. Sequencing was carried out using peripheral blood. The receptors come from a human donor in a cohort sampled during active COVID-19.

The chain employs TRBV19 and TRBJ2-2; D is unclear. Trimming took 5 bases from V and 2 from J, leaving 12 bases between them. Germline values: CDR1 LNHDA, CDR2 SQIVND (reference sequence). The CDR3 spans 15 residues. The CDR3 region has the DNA TGTGCCAGTAGTTTTTCTCACGGTAACACCGGGGAGCTGTTTTTT. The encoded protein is CASSFSHGNTGELFF.

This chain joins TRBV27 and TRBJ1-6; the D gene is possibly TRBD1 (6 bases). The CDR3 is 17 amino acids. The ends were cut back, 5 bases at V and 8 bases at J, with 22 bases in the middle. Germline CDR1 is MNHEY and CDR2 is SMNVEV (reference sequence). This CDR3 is CASSAHGQRGKDSPLHF. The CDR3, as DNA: TGTGCCAGCAGTGCCCATGGACAGAGGGGAAAGGATTCACCCCTCCACTTT.

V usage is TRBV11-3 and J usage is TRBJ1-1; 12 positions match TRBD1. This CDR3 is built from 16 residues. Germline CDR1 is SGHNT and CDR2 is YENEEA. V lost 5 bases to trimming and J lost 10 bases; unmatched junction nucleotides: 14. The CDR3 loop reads CASSNPGTGGEALAFF. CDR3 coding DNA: TGTGCCAGCAGCAATCCCGGGACAGGGGGCGAAGCTTTAGCTTTCTTT.

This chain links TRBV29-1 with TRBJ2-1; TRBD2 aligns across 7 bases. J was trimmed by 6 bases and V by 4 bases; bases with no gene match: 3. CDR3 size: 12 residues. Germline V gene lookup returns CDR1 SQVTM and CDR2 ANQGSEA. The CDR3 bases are TGCAGCGTTGTCCCGGGGGGCAATGAGCAGTTCTTC. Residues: CSVVPGGNEQFF.

CDR3 in DNA: TGTGCCAGCAGCTCGGGACAATTGAACACTGAAGCTTTCTTT. It codes for CASSSGQLNTEAFF. The chain is built from TRBV7-2 and TRBJ1-1, with D tentatively TRBD1 (6 bases). The V end lost 4 bases, the J end lost 0 bases, and 9 bases lay between the germline ends. Per germline, CDR1 SGHTA and CDR2 FQGNSA. CDR3 length: 14 residues.